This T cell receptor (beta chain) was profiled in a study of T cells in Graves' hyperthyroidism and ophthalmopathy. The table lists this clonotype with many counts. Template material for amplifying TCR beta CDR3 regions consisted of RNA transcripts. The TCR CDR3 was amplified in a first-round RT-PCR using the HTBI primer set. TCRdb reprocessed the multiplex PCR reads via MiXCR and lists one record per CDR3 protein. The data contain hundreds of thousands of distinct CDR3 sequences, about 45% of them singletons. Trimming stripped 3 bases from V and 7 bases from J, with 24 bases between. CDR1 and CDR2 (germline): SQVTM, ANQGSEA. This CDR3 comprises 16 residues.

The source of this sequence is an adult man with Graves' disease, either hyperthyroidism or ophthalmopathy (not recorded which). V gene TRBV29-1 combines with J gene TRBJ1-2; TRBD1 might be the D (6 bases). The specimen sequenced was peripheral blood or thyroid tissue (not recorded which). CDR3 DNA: TGCAGCGTTGATCGCCCGAGGGGGGCAGGGAAGAGTGGCTACACCTTC. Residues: CSVDRPRGAGKSGYTF. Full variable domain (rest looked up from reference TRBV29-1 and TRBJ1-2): SAVISQKPSRDICQRGTSLTIQCQVDSQVTMMFWYRQQPGQSLTLIATANQGSEATYESGFVIDKFPISRPNLTFSTLTVSNMSPEDSSIYLCSVDRPRGAGKSGYTFGSGTRLTVV.